This TCR beta chain was sequenced for a study of cytomegalovirus exposure and HLA in healthy donors. Study findings and constraints: In an earlier analysis, in about 530 donors, most V segments appeared productive either ~90% or ~30% of the time.

On this clone: Its antigen is as yet unknown.

The PCR employed 60 Vbeta primers together with 13 Jbeta primers. As originally analysed: Tens of millions of unique TCR beta chains, some 10 million of them shared, were counted by a later analysis. The assay was immunoSEQ multiplex PCR, and TCRdb's table has in-frame clones only and misses some. V and J calls and clone size are as listed in that table; D and trimming were resolved from the DNA. Of roughly 200,000 clones in the sample, less than 90% were seen once. Looked up from germline, CDR1 is SEHNR and CDR2 is FQNEAQ (reference sequence). The germline V and J ends were trimmed by 4 bases and 4 bases, with 11 bases remaining between them. There are 14 residues in the CDR3.

Input material: PBMCs. The receptor comes from a man aged 45-65 years in good health and CMV-seronegative. This chain links TRBV7-9 with TRBJ2-1; D call uncertain. The DNA of the CDR3 is TGTGCCAGCAGCTCTCCGATTCGGTACAATGAGCAGTTCTTC. It yields the protein CASSSPIRYNEQFF. Looking up the rest from reference TRBV7-9 and TRBJ2-1 gives the full variable domain: DTGVSQNPRHKITKRGQNVTFRCDPISEHNRLYWYRQTLGQGPEFLTYFQNEAQLEKSRLLSDRFSAERPKGSFSTLEIQRTEQGDSAMYLCASSSPIRYNEQFFGPGTRLTVL.